Shown below are 23 T cell receptor beta chains from a single sample sequenced in a study of blood T cell repertoires in COVID-19. Generated by immunoSEQ multiplex PCR, the TCRdb table keeps only in-frame clones and is missing some. The table records approximately 86,000 clones, roughly nine tenths of them present only once. Sequenced material: peripheral blood. The receptor set was obtained from a middle-aged man with acute or convalescent COVID-19.

The chain uses TRBV11-2 and TRBJ2-5; 8 bases are a match to TRBD2. The CDR3 loop spans 15 amino acids. The ends lost 5 bases at V and 4 bases at J; junction bases unmatched: 9. CDR1 and CDR2 from the germline V gene are SGHAT and FQNNGV. Written as DNA, the CDR3 is TGTGCCAGCAGCACGGGACTAGGGTTGCTAGAGACCCAGTACTTC. It specifies CASSTGLGLLETQYF.

The chain combines TRBV9 with TRBJ2-3; TRBD2 agrees at 12 bases. This CDR3 region has 19 residues. Germline CDR1 reads SGDLS; CDR2 reads YYNGEE. Trimming took 4 bases from V and 5 from J; bases not matched to a gene: 17. CDR3 in DNA: TGTGCCAGCAGCCCCCGGCTAGCGGGGGGGGGCCCTAACGAAGATACGCAGTATTTT. This gives the protein CASSPRLAGGGPNEDTQYF.

The rearrangement links TRBV10-3 to TRBJ2-5; the match to TRBD1 covers 8 bases. V was clipped by 10 bases and J by 1 base; unmatched bases: 5. The CDR3 extends over 13 amino acids. CDR1 is ENHRY and CDR2 is SYGVKD in the germline V gene. The CDR3 is CATGTGRQETQYF. The CDR3, as DNA: TGTGCCACCGGGACAGGACGCCAAGAGACCCAGTACTTC.

The chain recombines TRBV15 with TRBJ1-2, with 9 bases lining up with TRBD1. V was clipped by 0 bases and J by 8 bases; unmatched bases: 13. Looked up from germline, CDR1 is LNHNV and CDR2 is YYDKDF (reference sequence). The CDR3 is made up of 17 amino acids. The CDR3 DNA reads as TGTGCCACCAGCAGAGATCTAAAGGACAGGGGAGTCGGCGGCTACACCTTC. Translating gives CATSRDLKDRGVGGYTF.

The chain has TRBV29-1 and TRBJ1-6, with D possibly TRBD1 on 6 matching bases. The CDR3 runs 14 residues. V lost 4 bases and J lost 6, with 13 bases in between. CDR1 and CDR2 from the germline V gene are SQVTM and ANQGSEA. The CDR3 sequence is CSVAWGQINSPLHF. Here the CDR3 DNA reads TGCAGCGTTGCTTGGGGACAAATTAATTCACCCCTCCACTTT.

V usage is TRBV6-6 and J usage is TRBJ2-2, with 9 bases that match TRBD2. After removal of 5 bases from V and 6 bases from J, the junction contained 13 bases not matched to a gene. The CDR3 has 17 residues. Germline CDR1 is MNHNY and CDR2 is SVGAGI (reference sequence). In DNA form, the CDR3 reads TGTGCCAGCAGTCTCGGGCTAGCGGGGAGTATGCCCGGGGAGCTGTTTTTT. It translates to CASSLGLAGSMPGELFF.

The table lists this clone with a count of one. The rearrangement joins TRBV20-1 to TRBJ2-3; TRBD2 might be the D (6 bases). Trimming pared 6 bases from V and 6 bases from J, leaving 10 bases between. Germline loops: CDR1 DFQATT, CDR2 SNEGSKA (reference sequence). The CDR3 is made up of 11 amino acids. CDR3 DNA sequence: TGCAGTGCAATAGCGGCGGATACGCAGTATTTT. Its translation is CSAIAADTQYF.

The chain links TRBV28 to TRBJ1-2, with 12 bases matching TRBD1. This CDR3 contains 16 residues. With 2 bases clipped from V and 7 bases from J, the junction kept 8 bases outside the gene matches. Germline-derived CDR1 and CDR2 are MDHEN and SYDVKM. DNA for the CDR3: TGTGCCAGCAGTTTACGTACCGGGACAGGGGGCGTTGGCTACACCTTC. Residues: CASSLRTGTGGVGYTF.

The chain combines TRBV15 with TRBJ2-7; maybe TRBD2 (5 bases). V was clipped by 0 bases and J by 3 bases, with 6 bases between them. The CDR3 covers 13 residues. Germline CDR1 reads LNHNV; CDR2 reads YYDKDF (reference sequence). The CDR3 spells CATSRDTSYEQYF. DNA for the CDR3: TGTGCCACCAGCAGAGATACTAGCTACGAGCAGTACTTC.

This chain joins TRBV28 and TRBJ2-3, with D perhaps TRBD1 (6 bases). Germline lookup yields CDR1 MDHEN and CDR2 SYDVKM. This CDR3 is built from 14 residues. V was shortened by 7 bases and J by 0 bases, with 11 bases between the two germline ends. CDR3 coding DNA: TGTGCCAGCACCCCAGGGGCTAGCACAGATACGCAGTATTTT. It translates to CASTPGASTDTQYF. The variable domain in full, with the rest retrieved from reference TRBV28 and TRBJ2-3, is DVKVTQSSRYLVKRTGEKVFLECVQDMDHENMFWYRQDPGLGLRLIYFSYDVKMKEKGDIPEGYSVSREKKERFSLILESASTNQTSMYLCASTPGASTDTQYFGPGTRLTVL.

The chain couples TRBV28 to TRBJ2-2; 7 bases match TRBD2. CDR3 length: 16 amino acids. Germline CDR1 and CDR2: MDHEN and SYDVKM. V was pared by 4 bases and J by 5 bases, with 10 bases of the junction left unmatched. The CDR3 region has the DNA TGTGCCAGCAGTTCCCCGGGAGGTGGTGTTACCGGGGAGCTGTTTTTT. Protein: CASSSPGGGVTGELFF.

The genes are TRBV2 and TRBJ2-5; 9 nucleotides align to TRBD2. Germline values: CDR1 SNHLY, CDR2 FYNNEI. The CDR3 is 15 residues long. The trim removed 2 bases at V and 4 bases at J, leaving 5 bases unmatched. The CDR3 coding sequence is TGTGCCAGCAGTGAAAGGCCTAGCGGGGCAGAGACCCAGTACTTC. Residues: CASSERPSGAETQYF.

The rearrangement uses TRBV21-1 and TRBJ2-3; the table's D gene call, TRBD1, was not cross checked with the DNA. TRBV21-1 is given as a pseudogene. The CDR3 extends over 21 amino acids. The CDR3 DNA follows: TGTGCCAGCAGCAAAGGAGCCCTTTTTCTGGGGCTTTCCTCTAGCACAGATACGCAGTATTTT. Translated: CASSKGALFLGLSSSTDTQYF.

The genes are TRBV19 and TRBJ2-7; the match to TRBD1 covers 9 bases. This CDR3 has 14 amino acids. J lost 4 bases, V lost 6 bases, and 7 bases had no gene match. CDR1 LNHDA and CDR2 SQIVND come from the germline V gene (reference sequence). This CDR3 is CASSMGDRVYEQYF. Written as DNA, the CDR3 is TGTGCCAGTAGCATGGGGGACAGGGTTTACGAGCAGTACTTC.

The chain carries TRBV18 and TRBJ1-2; 7 bases agree with TRBD1. After removal of 2 bases from V and 6 bases from J, the junction contained 9 bases not matched to a gene. The CDR3 totals 15 residues. Looked up from germline, CDR1 is KGHSH and CDR2 is LQKENI. The CDR3 loop is CASSPGQGGLHGYTF. The CDR3 DNA sequence: TGTGCCAGCTCACCAGGCCAGGGGGGTTTGCATGGCTACACCTTC.

CDR3 coding DNA: TGTGCCAGCAGGGGCGACAGGTCGAGCTCCTATAATTCACCCCTCCACTTT. Translated, it gives CASRGDRSSSYNSPLHF. This chain links TRBV2 with TRBJ1-6; perhaps TRBD1 as D (6 bases). Trimming took 6 bases from V and 0 from J, leaving 15 bases between them. The germline CDR1 and CDR2 sequences are SNHLY and FYNNEI. This CDR3 comprises 17 residues.

The chain combines TRBV6-5 with TRBJ2-2; TRBD2 might be the D (5 bases). Trimming took 5 bases from V and 3 from J, leaving 10 bases between them. The CDR3 is 14 amino acids. Germline assignment: CDR1 MNHEY and CDR2 SVGAGI. The CDR3 loop is CASSNWEYTGELFF. CDR3 DNA: TGTGCCAGCAGTAACTGGGAGTACACCGGGGAGCTGTTTTTT.

V is TRBV28 and J is TRBJ1-2; the match to TRBD1 covers 11 bases. V was clipped by 8 bases and J by 5 bases; unmatched bases: 10. The length of the CDR3 is 15 residues. CDR1 is MDHEN and CDR2 is SYDVKM in the germline V gene. The CDR3 nucleotides are TGTGCCAGCCACCAAGGACAGGGGGCTTTGTATGGCTACACCTTC. It is translated as CASHQGQGALYGYTF.

V usage is TRBV6-5 and J usage is TRBJ2-5; 8 nucleotides match TRBD1. V lost 6 bases and J lost 4; bases outside the gene matches: 10. Germline CDR1 and CDR2: MNHEY and SVGAGI. CDR3 length equals 15 residues. CDR3 residues: CASRASRTGTETQYF. The CDR3 nucleotides are TGTGCCAGCAGGGCGTCTAGGACAGGGACAGAGACCCAGTACTTC.

The J gene is TRBJ2-2, the V gene TRBV19; D is possibly TRBD2 (6 bases). Trimming left V 5 bases short and J 4 bases short, with 11 bases between. Germline assignment: CDR1 LNHDA and CDR2 SQIVND (reference sequence). The CDR3 has 14 amino acids. The CDR3 protein is CASSRGTGTGELFF. CDR3 nucleotide sequence: TGTGCCAGTAGTCGGGGGACGGGCACCGGGGAGCTGTTTTTT.

The V call is TRBV10-3, the J call TRBJ1-1; D is undetermined. CDR3 length equals 14 residues. Germline loops: CDR1 ENHRY, CDR2 SYGVKD. V was cut by 4 bases and J by 0 bases, with 9 bases left in between. CDR3 nucleotides: TGTGCCATCAGTGTCGATGCGATGAACACTGAAGCTTTCTTT. Translating it yields CAISVDAMNTEAFF.

This chain links TRBV4-2 with TRBJ2-1, with 8 bases matching TRBD1. With V trimmed by 0 bases and J by 7 bases, 14 bases remained unmatched. Germline V CDR1 and CDR2: LGHNA, YNFKEQ. CDR3 length equals 18 residues. The CDR3 nucleotides are TGTGCCAGCAGCCAAGAGAGGACAGGGCTGATGTTTGGGAATGAGCAGTTCTTC. As protein: CASSQERTGLMFGNEQFF.

The chain has TRBV11-2 and TRBJ2-5; D is undetermined. CDR3 length: 14 residues. CDR1 SGHAT and CDR2 FQNNGV come from the germline V gene. The V end lost 2 bases, the J end lost 2 bases, and 9 bases lay between the germline ends. The CDR3 spells CASSLYSRQETQYF. The CDR3 DNA follows: TGTGCCAGCAGCTTATACTCGCGACAAGAGACCCAGTACTTC.